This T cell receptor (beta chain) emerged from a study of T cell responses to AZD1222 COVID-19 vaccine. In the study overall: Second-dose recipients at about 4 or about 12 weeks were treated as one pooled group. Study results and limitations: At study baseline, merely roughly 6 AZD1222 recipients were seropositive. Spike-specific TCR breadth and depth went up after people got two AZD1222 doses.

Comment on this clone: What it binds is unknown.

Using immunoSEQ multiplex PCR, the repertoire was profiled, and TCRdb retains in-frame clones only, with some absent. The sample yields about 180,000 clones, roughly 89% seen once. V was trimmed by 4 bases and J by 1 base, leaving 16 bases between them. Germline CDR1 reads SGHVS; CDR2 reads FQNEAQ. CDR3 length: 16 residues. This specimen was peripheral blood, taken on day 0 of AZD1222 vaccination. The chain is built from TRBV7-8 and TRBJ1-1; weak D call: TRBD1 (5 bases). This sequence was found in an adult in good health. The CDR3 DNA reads TGTGCCAGCAGCTGGGGCGGGCAGGGCTCGAACACTGAAGCTTTCTTT. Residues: CASSWGGQGSNTEAFF.